These T cell receptor beta chains were read from a single sample in a study of blood T cell repertoires in COVID-19. Clones were read by immunoSEQ multiplex PCR, and TCRdb kept only the in-frame ones, dropping some. The sample has 89,000 or so clones, more than 75% seen once. The sequencing input was peripheral blood. The receptor source for this set is a man aged 45-65 years with active COVID-19. The CDR3 runs from the conserved cysteine through the conserved F or W. A D gene is named only where the DNA matches it firmly. Expanded clones get a size class; other rows say once, few or many, or leave the size out.

D: TRBD2; V: TRBV27; J: TRBJ2-5; size: -; CDR3: CASSPWAAGRDETQYF; DNA: TGTGCCAGCAGTCCGTGGGCAGCGGGGAGGGATGAGACCCAGTACTTC
D: TRBD1; V: TRBV5-1; J: TRBJ1-2; size: -; CDR3: CASSLAPGGGPTNYGYTF; DNA: TGCGCCAGCAGCTTGGCCCCGGGAGGGGGCCCTACTAACTATGGCTACACCTTC
D: -; V: TRBV4-2; J: TRBJ2-1; size: -; CDR3: CASSLLDRSDDEQFF; DNA: TGTGCCAGCAGCCTTCTAGACAGGTCAGACGATGAGCAGTTCTTC
D: TRBD1; V: TRBV7-2; J: TRBJ1-2; size: -; CDR3: CASTRTGKGYTF; DNA: TGTGCCAGCACTCGGACAGGGAAGGGCTACACCTTC
D: -; V: TRBV4-3; J: TRBJ1-2; size: -; CDR3: CASSQVSGIHGYTF; DNA: TGCGCCAGCAGCCAAGTATCAGGGATCCATGGCTACACCTTC
D: -; V: TRBV6-5; J: TRBJ1-5; size: few; CDR3: CASRDYLGNQPQHF; DNA: TGTGCCAGCAGGGACTACCTGGGCAATCAGCCCCAGCATTTT
D: TRBD1; V: TRBV9; J: TRBJ2-1; size: -; CDR3: CASSAYLIDRGSYNEQFF; DNA: TGTGCCAGCAGCGCGTACCTGATCGACAGGGGGTCCTACAATGAGCAGTTCTTC
D: TRBD1; V: TRBV7-3; J: TRBJ2-7; size: -; CDR3: CASSPSYSGQLNEQYF; DNA: TGTGCCAGCAGCCCCTCATACTCGGGACAGTTAAACGAGCAGTACTTC
D: -; V: TRBV15; J: TRBJ1-2; size: -; CDR3: CATSRGRGPRIYGYTF; DNA: TGTGCCACCAGCAGAGGTAGGGGCCCACGAATTTATGGCTACACCTTC
D: -; V: TRBV15; J: TRBJ1-6; size: few; CDR3: CATSSAGGPLHF; DNA: TGTGCCACCAGCAGCGCGGGGGGGCCCCTCCACTTT
D: TRBD1; V: TRBV28; J: TRBJ1-4; size: -; CDR3: CAIAGQLNEKLFF; DNA: TGTGCCATCGCGGGACAGCTTAATGAAAAACTGTTTTTT
D: -; V: TRBV7-2; J: TRBJ2-3; size: -; CDR3: CASSASLLDTQYF; DNA: TGTGCCAGCAGCGCGTCGCTTTTAGATACGCAGTATTTT
D: TRBD1; V: TRBV9; J: TRBJ2-4; size: -; CDR3: CASSDNRGEAKNIQYF; DNA: TGTGCCAGCAGCGATAACAGGGGTGAGGCCAAAAACATTCAGTACTTC
D: TRBD2; V: TRBV24-1; J: TRBJ2-7; size: -; CDR3: CATSDWGTSQNEQYF; DNA: TGTGCCACCAGTGATTGGGGGACTAGCCAAAACGAGCAGTACTTC
D: -; V: TRBV25-1; J: TRBJ2-3; size: -; CDR3: CASSEFWGRDTDTQYF; DNA: TGTGCCAGCAGTGAATTCTGGGGCAGGGACACAGATACGCAGTATTTT
D: -; V: TRBV27; J: TRBJ1-6; size: -; CDR3: CASSGGAANNSPLHF; DNA: TGTGCCAGCAGTGGCGGAGCAGCGAATAATTCACCCCTCCACTTT
D: TRBD1; V: TRBV5-6; J: TRBJ1-5; size: -; CDR3: CASSWGQEDSNQPQHF; DNA: TGTGCCAGCAGCTGGGGACAGGAAGATAGCAATCAGCCCCAGCATTTT
D: TRBD1; V: TRBV5-5; J: TRBJ2-7; size: -; CDR3: CASNPWTGGSYEQYF; DNA: TGTGCCAGCAACCCCTGGACAGGGGGATCCTACGAGCAGTACTTC
D: -; V: TRBV19; J: TRBJ1-2; size: -; CDR3: CASSIVRGQDYGYTF; DNA: TGTGCCAGTAGTATAGTCCGGGGACAAGACTATGGCTACACCTTC
D: -; V: TRBV6-6; J: TRBJ2-2; size: -; CDR3: CASSYSAQTLPGELFF; DNA: TGTGCCAGCAGTTACTCGGCACAGACCCTCCCCGGGGAGCTGTTTTTT
D: TRBD2; V: TRBV5-6; J: TRBJ2-7; size: -; CDR3: CASRGPSGGYEQYF; DNA: TGTGCCAGCAGAGGGCCTAGCGGGGGTTACGAGCAGTACTTC
D: -; V: TRBV2; J: TRBJ1-1; size: -; CDR3: CASRPREFNTEAFF; DNA: TGTGCCAGCAGGCCTAGGGAGTTTAACACTGAAGCTTTCTTT
D: TRBD1; V: TRBV5-1; J: TRBJ1-6; size: few; CDR3: CASSLADRTGGSPLHF; DNA: TGCGCCAGCAGCTTGGCCGATCGAACAGGGGGATCACCCCTCCACTTT
D: TRBD2; V: TRBV7-3; J: TRBJ2-3; size: -; CDR3: CASSLEGTSSTDTQYF; DNA: TGTGCCAGCAGCCTGGAGGGGACTAGCAGCACAGATACGCAGTATTTT
D: -; V: TRBV19; J: TRBJ2-1; size: -; CDR3: CASSIDLLINEQFF; DNA: TGTGCCAGTAGTATAGATCTGTTAATCAATGAGCAGTTCTTC